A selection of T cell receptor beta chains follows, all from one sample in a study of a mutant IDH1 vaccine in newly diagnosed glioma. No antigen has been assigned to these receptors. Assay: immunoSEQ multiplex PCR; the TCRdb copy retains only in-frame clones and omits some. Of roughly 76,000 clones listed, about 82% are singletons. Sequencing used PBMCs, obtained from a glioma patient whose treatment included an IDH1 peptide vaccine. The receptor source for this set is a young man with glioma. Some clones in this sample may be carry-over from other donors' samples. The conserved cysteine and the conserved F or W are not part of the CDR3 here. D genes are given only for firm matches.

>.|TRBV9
ASGDPQH
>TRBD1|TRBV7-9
ASSEQGANTGELF
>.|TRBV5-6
ASSLDLGNEQF
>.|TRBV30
AWSPQGNTEAF
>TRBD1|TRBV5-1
ASSPGTGGTEAF
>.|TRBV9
ASSPQY
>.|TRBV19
ASSLAEGIIGYT
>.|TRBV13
ASSLGGGRGYT
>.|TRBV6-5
ASSYLQAEYNEQF
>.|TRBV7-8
ASSLTGPSTDTQY
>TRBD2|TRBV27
ASRVAGADTQY
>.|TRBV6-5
ASSPPQARSPLH
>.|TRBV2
ATTGTDETQY
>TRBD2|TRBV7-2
ASSLSRTSGRTDTQY
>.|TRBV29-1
SVVETGNTGELF
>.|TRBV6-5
ASRAQETQY
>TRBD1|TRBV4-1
ASSQDRLSHEQF
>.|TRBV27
ASSLTGDQPQH
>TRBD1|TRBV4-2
ASSLRDRVHEQY
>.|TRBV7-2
ASSPVGRGKPEAF
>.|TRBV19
ASSTVRKANYGYT
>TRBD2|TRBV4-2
ASSQGKRGGPETQY
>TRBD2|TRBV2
ASSRTSGSETQY
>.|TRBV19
ASARESQLHEQY
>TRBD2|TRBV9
ASSPGLARHNEQF
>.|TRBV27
ASSLGGPYEQY
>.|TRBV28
ASSFQAMLTDTQY
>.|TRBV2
ASVPGPLGSSQPQH
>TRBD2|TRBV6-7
ASSFDPTGGRSYNEQF
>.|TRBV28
ASSAPGSKAF
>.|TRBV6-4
ASSDSILRLVKNTEAF
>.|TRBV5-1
ASSLAGYQETQY
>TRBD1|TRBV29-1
SVTQGAYGYT
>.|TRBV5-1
ASSLALGANMVNEQY
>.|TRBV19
ASRDSSTYEQY
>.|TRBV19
ASSNQGTRAGYT
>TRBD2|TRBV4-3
ASSRRSSGVGDEQF
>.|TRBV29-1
SVVTVMNTEAF
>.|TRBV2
ASSEGGGLPSYEQY
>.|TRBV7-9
ASSLGQPGGYT
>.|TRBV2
ASGGRSTWGTEAF
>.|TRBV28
ASSWTASYEQY
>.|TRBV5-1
ASSPDLGQRAGTQY
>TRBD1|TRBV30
AWSRGGTVGYT
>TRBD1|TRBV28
ASSGTGGANSPLH
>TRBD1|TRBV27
ASSLSPRTGPNYGYT
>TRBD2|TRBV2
ASMEQPGGSGELF
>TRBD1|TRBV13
ASSSRTGGGETQY
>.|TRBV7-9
ASRQEFSNYGYT
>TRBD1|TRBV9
ASSVDRDRGYEQY
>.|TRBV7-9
ASSLPRGASQETQY
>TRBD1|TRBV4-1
ASSQTGTANTEAF
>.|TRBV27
ASSLAQMGTEAF
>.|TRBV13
ASSNGGGYT
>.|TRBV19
ASSMLRGSDGYT
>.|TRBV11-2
ASSLAGRRTEAF